This entry features one T cell receptor (beta chain) sequence. This entry is derived from a study of human T cells and chemical hapten exposure. Trimming stripped 6 bases from V and 6 bases from J, with 20 bases between. The V gene's germline CDR1 is LGHNA and CDR2 YNFKEQ. The CDR3 sequence is 15 residues long. Individual cDNA molecules each carried unique molecular identifiers attached by the library. MiXCR was run by TCRdb on the RACE reads, yielding one entry per CDR3 protein. Here the sample spans more than 150,000 distinct CDR3 sequences, roughly 15% being singletons. Time point of the sample: patch test 1, 2 weeks after DPC sensitization. The treatment here: therapeutic diphenylcyclopropenone sensitization with weekly scalp DPC.

This receptor was identified in a woman in her twenties or thirties with alopecia areata. Some clones in this sample may be carry-over from other donors' samples. The sample here was whole blood, taken in connection with sensitization to the hapten diphenylcyclopropenone (DPC). The rearrangement links TRBV4-2 to TRBJ1-1; D may be TRBD1 (5 bases). The CDR3 protein is CASSQSLTAGAEAFF. The CDR3 DNA sequence: TGTGCCAGCAGTCAGAGTCTTACAGCGGGGGCTGAAGCTTTCTTT.